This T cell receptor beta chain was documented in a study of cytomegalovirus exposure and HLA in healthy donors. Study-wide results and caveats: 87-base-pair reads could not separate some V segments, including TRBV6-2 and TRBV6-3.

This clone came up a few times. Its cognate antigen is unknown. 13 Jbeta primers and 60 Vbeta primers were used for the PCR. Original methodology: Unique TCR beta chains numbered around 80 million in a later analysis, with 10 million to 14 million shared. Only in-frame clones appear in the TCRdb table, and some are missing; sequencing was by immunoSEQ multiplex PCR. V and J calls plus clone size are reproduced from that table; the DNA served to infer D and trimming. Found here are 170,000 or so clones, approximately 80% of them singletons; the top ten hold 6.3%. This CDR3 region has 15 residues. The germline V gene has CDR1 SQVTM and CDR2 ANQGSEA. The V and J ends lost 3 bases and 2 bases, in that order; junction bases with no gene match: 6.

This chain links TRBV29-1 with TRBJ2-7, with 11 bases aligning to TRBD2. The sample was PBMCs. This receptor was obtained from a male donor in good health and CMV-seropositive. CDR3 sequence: CSVEELAGVPYEQYF. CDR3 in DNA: TGCAGCGTTGAGGAACTAGCGGGAGTTCCCTACGAGCAGTACTTC.